This T cell receptor beta chain appears in the sequencing data of a study of shared T cell receptors in the human thymus. Produced via immunoSEQ multiplex PCR; TCRdb's table is partial and in-frame only. The sample has about 660,000 clones, around 87% seen once. These data also featured in a second study, about human thymus T cells. This second study says: Among thymic and blood repertoires, usage of V and J genes appeared biased. As related research reported, thymic repertoires overlapped highly among unrelated individuals.

This receptor was obtained from a boy under two years old with a congenital heart defect. What was sequenced was thymocytes.

The CDR3 nucleotides are TGTGCCAGCACCATCATGGGACTAGCGGGAGACGAGCAGTACTTC. This gives the protein CASTIMGLAGDEQYF. The genes are TRBV11-2 and TRBJ2-7; 14 bases line up with TRBD2. V trimming: 7 bases; J trimming: 5 bases; junction bases outside the gene matches: 7. Per the germline V gene, CDR1 is SGHAT and CDR2 is FQNNGV. The CDR3 contains 15 residues.